This T cell receptor beta chain originates from a study of beta chain features in type 1 diabetes. Purity (above 95%) was reached by all sorted populations. As every portion of the isolated RNA was reverse transcribed, the sequencing read expressed TCRB transcripts. The method was immunoSEQ multiplex PCR; TCRdb's version includes in-frame clones alone and lacks a portion of them. Counted here are 900,000 or so clones, 17% occurring once; the ten biggest clones make up about 0.02%. The length of the CDR3 is 13 residues. Germline loops: CDR1 SNHLY, CDR2 FYNNEI. The V and J ends lost 4 bases and 2 bases respectively, with 8 bases between them.

The chain is built from TRBV2 and TRBJ2-5; no clear D gene. The sequencing sample was made of naive CD4+ T cells from blood. The receptor was isolated from a woman aged 18-35 years in good health. The CDR3 nucleotides read TGTGCCAGCAGTGCGAACAGACAAGAGACCCAGTACTTC. Protein product: CASSANRQETQYF. Together with reference TRBV2 and TRBJ2-5, the CDR3 gives the full variable domain: EPEVTQTPSHQVTQMGQEVILRCVPISNHLYFYWYRQILGQKVEFLVSFYNNEISEKSEIFDDQFSVERPDGSNFTLKIRSTKLEDSAMYFCASSANRQETQYFGPGTRLLVL.